This T cell receptor beta chain was profiled in a study of memory CD4+ T cells and cytomegalovirus serostatus. The study, taken as a whole, reports: Suggested: most of the CMV-linked TCR signature lies in CD4+ memory cells.

V dropped 7 bases and J dropped 4; count of bases not matched to a gene: 12. The CDR3 extends over 15 amino acids. In germline, CDR1 is SGHKS, CDR2 YYEKEE (reference sequence). The sort gate was single viable CD3+CD4+CD8-CD45RO+ cells for memory CD4+ T cells. Concerning this clone itself: Its antigen is not identified.

In the source study's methods: Out-of-frame sequences were removed, leaving 2,204,828 distinct TCRbeta sequences. This table comes from immunoSEQ multiplex PCR, and its TCRdb copy is limited to in-frame clones, with some not included. Clone size and the V and J calls come from that table; the DNA yielded D and trimming. The sample contains approximately 46,000 clones, 70% to 80% of which appear only once. The sample consisted of memory CD4+ T cells from blood. This chain joins TRBV5-5 and TRBJ1-2; TRBD1 matches 8 bases. The sequence derives from an adult in good health and CMV-seronegative. This CDR3 reads CASWTAGGIGYGYTF. The CDR3 DNA follows: TGTGCCAGCTGGACGGCAGGGGGCATCGGCTATGGCTACACCTTC.